This TCR beta chain appears in the sequencing data of a study of early T cells in non-severe SARS-CoV-2 infection. Study background: Sequencing input comprised bulk RNA from unsorted whole blood; chain pairing was not available. Points from the study as a whole: Matching with VDJdb favored anti-spike CD8 responses (missing private and CD4 specificities).

A word on this clonotype: Antigen unknown.

J gave up 7 bases and V 6 bases, and 4 bases lay outside the gene matches. The CDR3 is 13 residues long. Attachment of unique molecular identifiers was made to individual cDNA molecules. TCRdb reanalysed the 5' RACE reads using MiXCR and keeps one entry per CDR3 protein. The sample yields around 67,000 distinct CDR3 sequences, 10% to 15% seen once. The sequenced sample consisted of whole blood. The TCR was taken from an adult who was a healthcare worker with PCR-confirmed SARS-CoV-2 infection or an uninfected control (not recorded which). The chain employs TRBV12-3 or TRBV12-4 and TRBJ2-4; 9 bases map to TRBD1. CDR3 amino acids: CASSPGQGNIQYF. In DNA, the CDR3 is TGTGCCAGCAGCCCAGGACAGGGGAACATTCAGTACTTC.